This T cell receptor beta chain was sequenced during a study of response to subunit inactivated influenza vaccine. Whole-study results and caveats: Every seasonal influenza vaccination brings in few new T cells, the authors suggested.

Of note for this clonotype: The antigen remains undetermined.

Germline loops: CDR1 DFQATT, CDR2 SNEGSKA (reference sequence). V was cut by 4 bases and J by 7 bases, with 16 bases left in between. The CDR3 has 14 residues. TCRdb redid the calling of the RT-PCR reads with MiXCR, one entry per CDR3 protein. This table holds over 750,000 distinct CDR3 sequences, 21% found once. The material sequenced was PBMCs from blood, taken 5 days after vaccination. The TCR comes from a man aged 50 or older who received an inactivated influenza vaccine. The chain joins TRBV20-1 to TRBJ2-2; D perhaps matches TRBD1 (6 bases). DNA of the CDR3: TGCAGTGCTACTTCCAGGGGAAGGGGCGGGGAGCTGTTTTTT. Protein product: CSATSRGRGGELFF.